The 4 T cell receptor beta chains presented below share a single source sample, sequenced in a study of CD8+ T cells in alopecia areata (dated by TCRdb to the late 2010s). The method was the immunoSEQ multiplex PCR assay. To provide template for TCR sequencing, every sample had RNA extracted and reverse transcribed into cDNA. As stored in TCRdb, this immuneACCESS dataset retains in-frame rearrangements with V and J assigned. A fraction of the clones does not appear; measured against another copy, unresolved V genes explain less than half of the discrepancy, and the remainder lacks a known reason. The sample table holds around 210,000 clones, of which just over 55% were seen once. In total, the top ten clones hold roughly 5% of the sample. The sample was CD8+ T cells sorted from blood. The receptors stem from a human donor in good health.

The chain links TRBV5-4 to TRBJ2-7; 7 nucleotides agree with TRBD1. The CDR3 runs to 14 residues. The J segment lost 1 base and the V segment lost 2 bases, leaving 3 bases of the junction unmatched. Germline-derived CDR1 and CDR2 are SGHNT and YYREEE (reference sequence). In DNA form, the CDR3 reads TGTGCCAGCAGCTTAGGGACAGCGTCCTACGAGCAGTACTTC. Residues: CASSLGTASYEQYF.

This chain joins TRBV29-1 and TRBJ2-5; D possibly corresponds to TRBD1 (5 bases). Germline CDR1 and CDR2: SQVTM and ANQGSEA. V lost 2 bases and J lost 2, with 12 bases in between. The CDR3 totals 14 residues. The CDR3 DNA sequence: TGCAGCGTTGAAAGGGGTCGAGAACAAGAGACCCAGTACTTC. As protein: CSVERGREQETQYF.

The chain joins TRBV7-6 to TRBJ1-1; D unclear. V dropped 6 bases and J dropped 8 bases, with 16 bases sitting between them. The germline CDR1 and CDR2 sequences are SGHVS and FNYEAQ. There are 13 residues in the CDR3. The CDR3 DNA reads as TGTGCCAGCAGTCTAGAGGAAGGGTCAGAAGCTTTCTTT. This gives the protein CASSLEEGSEAFF.

This chain uses TRBV29-1 with TRBJ2-7; D tentatively fits TRBD1 or TRBD2 (5 bases each). CDR1 SQVTM and CDR2 ANQGSEA come from the germline V gene. V dropped 2 bases and J dropped 7 bases, with 9 bases sitting between them. The CDR3 is 11 amino acids. The CDR3 sequence is CSVEYEGEQYF. The CDR3, as DNA: TGCAGCGTTGAATACGAGGGGGAGCAGTACTTC.